Given below is one T cell receptor (beta chain) in context. The antigen this receptor binds is unknown. Qualities for individual bases were not recorded, and no much larger clone is one base off. The immunoSEQ Assay was the method used to sequence TCRbeta CDR3 regions. After extraction, genomic DNA underwent amplification by bias-controlled multiplex PCR, followed by high-throughput sequencing. As for the original processing: To quantify the absolute abundance of every unique TCRbeta CDR3 region, sequences were collapsed and filtered. Usable DNA was measured by amplifying reference genes present in all nucleated cells, and TCRbeta template counts were normalized to that usable DNA to estimate T cell fraction. Repertoire TCRs were annotated as SARS-CoV-2-specific by exact matching of V gene, CDR3 amino acid sequence and J gene to a known reactive TCR set. MIRA supplied the reference SARS-CoV-2 TCR set, which was filtered for enrichment in COVID-19-positive ImmuneCODE repertoires so that public or cross-reactive TCRs were removed. Using the MIRA antigens, annotated TCRs were further analysed by specific ORF or by position within an ORF. Depth was the summed frequency of annotated unique rearrangements, while breadth was defined as annotated unique rearrangements over total unique productive rearrangements. Two-sided Wilcoxon rank-sum tests were applied when comparing TCR breadth between groups. In its TCRdb copy, this immuneACCESS table keeps in-frame sequences only and misses some clones. Where compared with another copy, unresolved V genes explain less than half of these, and the others have no known cause. V and J calls and clone size are those listed in that table; D and trimming were worked out from the DNA. Here the sample has hundreds of thousands of clones; about 86% occur a single time. The ten largest clonotypes hold about 10% of the sample.

This sample is part of a study of Ad26.COV2.S vaccination and SARS-CoV-2 variants (dated by TCRdb to the early 2020s). Looking at the study overall: Vaccine-arm donors were drawn from COV1001, a multicentre, randomized, double-blind, placebo-controlled phase I-IIa trial of Ad26.COV2.S in healthy adults. Dosing of Ad26.COV2.S was intramuscular, at either 5x10^10 or 1x10^11 viral particles, delivered as one shot or as two shots spaced 56 days apart. TCRbeta repertoire sequencing served as the tool for gauging how specific and how broad the SARS-CoV-2-reactive T cell receptors were following Ad26.COV2.S vaccination. A total of 32 samples were included in the TCR-sequenced set, comprising roughly 19 Ad26.COV2.S vaccine recipients, 5 placebo recipients and 8 SARS-CoV-2 convalescent individuals. Trial participants were randomized into five groups of five: low-dose or high-dose Ad26.COV2.S given once or twice, or placebo on both occasions. Investigators remained blinded to trial group allocation during experiments and outcome assessment. General study outcomes and caveats: After vaccination, spike-specific CD8+ and CD4+ T cell responses were reported to show substantial breadth. It was noted by the authors that total T cell responses may have been underestimated by the TCR breadth and depth analyses. Non-spike TCR breadth was comparable between vaccine and placebo recipients, consistent with the vaccine containing only spike. Higher spike-specific TCR breadth was observed in Ad26.COV2.S recipients than in placebo recipients (P = 0.0014). The study was not powered for comparison of responses between vaccine doses or regimens.

The meaning of the sample's treatment or condition label: roughly 19 received Ad26.COV2.S at low or high dose, single or two shots; 5 received placebo; per-sample allocation not given. Repertoires of vaccine and placebo recipients were sequenced from samples collected on day 63 after the first injection. In Cohort 1b, 25 adults aged 18-55 years were enrolled at a single site in Boston, USA, between 29 July and 7 August 2020. Ad26.COV2.S was a replication-incompetent adenovirus type 26 vector expressing a prefusion-stabilized SARS-CoV-2 spike protein from the original Wuhan strain. Measured from the cysteine to the phenylalanine, the CDR3 is 16 residues long. The DNA shown is the 48-base CDR3, in frame from base 1. For CDR1 and CDR2, the germline V gene (reference sequence) lists SEHNR and FQNEAQ. Trimming removed 5 bases from V and 6 bases from J; the gene matches leave 12 bases unexplained.

The material sequenced was peripheral blood, taken in a trial of Ad26.COV2.S vaccine versus placebo. Recombination connected TRBV7-9 to TRBJ2-1, and TRBD2 matches 8 of the central bases. This clonotype originated in a person aged 18 to 65 who received the Ad26.COV2.S COVID-19 vaccine or a placebo. The DNA sequence reads TGTGCCAGCAGCACCCCGGGGGGGCCGGGAGGCAATGAGCAGTTCTTC. Its amino acids are CASSTPGGPGGNEQFF.